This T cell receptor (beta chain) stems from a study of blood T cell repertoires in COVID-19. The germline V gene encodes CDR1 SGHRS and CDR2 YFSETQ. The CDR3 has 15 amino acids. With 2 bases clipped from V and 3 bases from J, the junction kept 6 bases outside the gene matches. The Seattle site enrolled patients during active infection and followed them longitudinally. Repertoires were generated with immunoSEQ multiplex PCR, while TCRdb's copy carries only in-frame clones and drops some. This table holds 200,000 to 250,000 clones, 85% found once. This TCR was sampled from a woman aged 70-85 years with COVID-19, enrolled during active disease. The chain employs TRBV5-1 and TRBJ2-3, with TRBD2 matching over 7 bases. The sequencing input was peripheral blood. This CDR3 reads CASSFEAGWTDTQYF. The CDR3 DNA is TGCGCCAGCAGCTTCGAAGCGGGATGGACAGATACGCAGTATTTT.